This T cell receptor (beta chain) came from a study of cytomegalovirus exposure and HLA in healthy donors. Comments on this clone: Its antigen is still unknown.

Per the germline V gene, CDR1 is SNHLY and CDR2 is FYNNEI. V lost 6 bases, J lost 9 bases, and 14 bases lay in between. CDR3 length: 12 amino acids. Researchers ran the PCR with 60 Vbeta and 13 Jbeta primers. Clones were read by immunoSEQ multiplex PCR, and TCRdb kept only the in-frame ones, dropping some. This sample's clone table lists over 65,000 clones. Study findings and constraints: A later analysis reportedly found that, within productive TCRs, an Asian-associated ancestry cluster had fewer N-insertions than the mean observed across the roughly 700 donors.

The sequenced sample consisted of PBMCs. The TCR comes from a woman aged 30 to 39 in good health and CMV-seronegative. V gene TRBV2 combines with J gene TRBJ1-1; D possibly corresponds to TRBD1 (5 bases). CDR3 DNA: TGTGCCAGCAGCCCGGGGGGGGTTCAAGCTTTCTTT. It yields the protein CASSPGGVQAFF.